This record looks at one T cell receptor (beta chain) sequence and its context. This clonotype appeared many times. The clone's antigen remains unknown. Nothing much larger sits one base from this clone, and base qualities are not available. The data belong to a study of molecular identifiers for immune sequencing clone quantification (dated by TCRdb to 2016 to 2019). Background for the entire study: For a replicate experiment, RNA from 20,000 or 100,000 naive CD8 T cells was divided into five aliquots, and four of the five aliquots were sequenced. The study was a methods study using CD8 T cells to benchmark molecular-identifier clustering-based TCR repertoire sequencing (MIDCIRS) and TCR RNA copy counting. Overall study results and their limits: The sizes of highly expanded clones could end up underestimated when identical TCR molecules share a barcode. Even against a background of roughly 1 million naive CD8 T cells, spiked-in Jurkat TCR RNA amounting to a single cell's worth was reported to be detectable. The naive libraries included spiked-in Jurkat TCR RNA (10 copies' worth), and this RNA is not part of the donor repertoire. Clones above 20 RNA copies held over 99% of molecules in CMV-specific effector cells but under 1% in naive cells. When barcode sub-clustering was omitted, TCR diversity was inflated by chimeric consensus sequences, with chimeras reaching as high as 47%. Modeling estimated 2.5 to 3.5 recovered TCR RNA copies per cell, compared with about 10 by digital PCR, which implies roughly 30% capture efficiency.

The CDR3 runs 15 residues from the cysteine to the phenylalanine. Only the CDR3 portion is preserved as DNA: 45 bases, with reading frame beginning at the first base. A distance of 15 bases separates the germline ends of V and J, which lose 5 bases and 7 bases respectively. In the germline V gene, CDR1 corresponds to SGHDN and CDR2 to FVKESK. Library preparation employed PCR. This sample was sequenced with an Illumina HiSeq 4000. Preparation of bulk TCR libraries followed a previously described approach, with the TCR primers listed in Table S5. Purification of total RNA was performed with the Qiagen AllPrep DNA/RNA kit. Before analysis, reads from multiple sequencing runs of one library were combined. The paper's data handling went like this. Only reads with exact TCR constant sequence were kept, trimmed to 150 nt, and grouped by their 12-nt molecular barcodes. Reads inside each barcode group were sub-clustered using a 15% Levenshtein threshold, and a quality-weighted consensus sequence was constructed for each RNA molecule. Non-functional sequences were filtered out, along with any lower-count sequence sitting one edit away from another sequence. Barcode sub-clusters with fewer than 20% of the maximum read count were removed, based on fitting two negative binomial distributions. TCRdb handled the public reads itself, with Q25 trimming in fastp and clone calling in MiXCR, and kept productive beta chains. Under each unique CDR3 protein, matching rows form one entry showing the most common genes and DNA. The V and J calls and clone size come from TCRdb's table, not from the authors' own analysis. Counted in this sample were hundreds of thousands of distinct CDR3 sequences; about a fifth of them appeared once. The top ten clones comprise approximately 0.83% of the sample.

Naive CD8 T cell libraries were made from 20,000 to 1,000,000 sorted cells using 10%, 30% or 50% of purified RNA. Naive CD8 T cells were FACS-sorted as CD8+CD4-CCR7+CD45RA+ on a BD FACSAria II into RLT Plus buffer. To test detection sensitivity, Jurkat RNA equal to under 13 TCR copies was added to samples of about 19,000-1,100,000 naive CD8 T cells. CD8 T cells were enriched with RosetteSep CD8+ T Cell Enrichment Cocktail and Ficoll-Paque, followed by ACK red cell lysis. The sequence was collected from a human donor in good health. Some libraries in this study had Jurkat cell RNA spiked in. This receptor chain uses TRBV14 and TRBJ1-6; the D segment cannot be called with confidence. The sample consisted of naive CD8+ T cells from blood, with Jurkat cell RNA spiked in. The sample's cell subset or site, from its label and the paper: FACS-sorted CD8+CD4-CCR7+CD45RA+ naive T cells. The CDR3 region has the sequence CASSGRVHPNSPLHF. Read as DNA, the sequence is TGTGCCAGCAGCGGGAGGGTGCACCCAAATTCACCCCTCCACTTT.